The source of this T cell receptor (beta chain) is a study of monozygotic twins with inflammatory bowel disease. Study-wide points: Other individuals had fewer clonotypes in common with IBD patients than with healthy twins, especially with disease activity. By inverse Simpson index, TCRbeta diversity was lower in IBD patients than in healthy co-twins.

Germline V gives CDR1 MGHDK, CDR2 SYGVNS. This CDR3 is built from 14 residues. A remark on this clonotype: What it recognizes is unknown.

TCRalpha along with TCRbeta cDNA was subjected to two nested PCRs lasting approximately 16 and 10 cycles. TCRdb re-called the 5' RACE reads and shows each CDR3 protein once, DNA omitted. The sample totals over 150,000 distinct CDR3 sequences. Sequencing input: blood. The TCR sequence derives from a human donor with ulcerative colitis or Crohn's disease, or a healthy co-twin of an affected twin (not recorded which). This chain connects TRBV25-1 to TRBJ1-2; TCRdb's D gene call, TRBD1, goes unchecked for lack of DNA. This CDR3 is CASSPLETGNGYTF.